The rows below give T cell receptor beta chains drawn from one sample of a study of T cell changes during pregnancy in multiple sclerosis. Data came from immunoSEQ multiplex PCR; TCRdb stores just in-frame clones and leaves some out. The table shows 40,000 or so clones, with around 92% occurring only once. The sample here was CD8+ T cells from peripheral blood mononuclear cells, taken in the second trimester of pregnancy. These receptors all stem from a female donor with multiple sclerosis, enrolled in a pregnancy study. CDR3s include the opening cysteine and the closing phenylalanine or tryptophan. D genes are given only for firm matches. Where a row states a size, it is once, few, many or the class of an expanded clone; other rows omit it.

clone size	D gene	V gene	J gene	CDR3 DNA	CDR3 protein
NA	TRBD1	TRBV6-4	TRBJ2-6	TGTGCCAGCAGTGAGGACAGGGCTACTGGGGCCAACGTCCTGACTTTC	CASSEDRATGANVLTF
NA	NA	TRBV5-5	TRBJ1-1	TGTGCCAGCAGCTTGAATCTACTAACAAACACTGAAGCTTTCTTT	CASSLNLLTNTEAFF
NA	NA	TRBV19	TRBJ1-3	TGTGCCAGTAGTATTTTTCGGGGGACCCCCGGAAACACCATATATTTT	CASSIFRGTPGNTIYF
once	TRBD1	TRBV4-1	TRBJ2-7	TGCGCCAGCAGCCAAGGGGACAGGTGGTCCTACGAGCAGTACTTC	CASSQGDRWSYEQYF
NA	TRBD1	TRBV5-4	TRBJ1-1	TGTGCCAGCAGCTTGGGGACAGGGGGCAGGGGAGCTTTCTTT	CASSLGTGGRGAFF
NA	NA	TRBV9	TRBJ2-2	TGTGCCAGCAGCCCCTACCTAGTGGCGAACACCGGGGAGCTGTTTTTT	CASSPYLVANTGELFF
once	NA	TRBV2	TRBJ1-1	TGTGCCAGTTCTGCACGGCAGGACACTGAAGCTTTCTTT	CASSARQDTEAFF
NA	NA	TRBV5-1	TRBJ1-2	TGCGCCAGCAGCTTAGGGGATAACAACTATGGCTACACCTTC	CASSLGDNNYGYTF
NA	NA	TRBV6-1	TRBJ1-1	TGTGCCAGCAGTGTTCGACAGATCTATGAAGCTTTCTTT	CASSVRQIYEAFF
NA	TRBD1	TRBV11-1	TRBJ1-2	TGTGCCAGCAGCCTTAGACAGGGGATTAACTATGGCTACACCTTC	CASSLRQGINYGYTF
NA	NA	TRBV10-2	TRBJ2-1	TGCGCCAGCAGCGCCTCAGGTATCAATGAGCAGTTCTTC	CASSASGINEQFF
NA	TRBD1	TRBV5-5	TRBJ2-5	TGTGCCAGCAGCCTGACAGGGAGTCGCAGCGGATGGGAGACCCAGTACTTC	CASSLTGSRSGWETQYF
NA	TRBD2	TRBV11-3	TRBJ2-1	TGTGCCAGCTCCGGGACTAACTACAATGAGCAGTTCTTC	CASSGTNYNEQFF
NA	NA	TRBV11-2	TRBJ1-1	TGTGCCAGCAGCCGAATGGGCCTGAACACTGAAGCTTTCTTT	CASSRMGLNTEAFF
NA	NA	TRBV4-3	TRBJ1-6	TGCGCCAGCAGCCACGGGGTACGATCACCCCTCCACTTT	CASSHGVRSPLHF
NA	TRBD1	TRBV5-1	TRBJ2-7	TGCGCCAGCAGCTTGGGACAGGGGGGCCGCGACGAGCAGTACTTC	CASSLGQGGRDEQYF
NA	TRBD2	TRBV7-8	TRBJ2-2	TGTGCCAGCAGTTTCCTAGCGGTTGCCACCGGGGAGCTGTTTTTT	CASSFLAVATGELFF
NA	NA	TRBV11-3	TRBJ2-7	TGTGCCAGCAGCTTAAGGGTGGGAGGGGGGACCGGCGGGCCCTACGAGCAGTACTTC	CASSLRVGGGTGGPYEQYF
NA	TRBD1	TRBV28	TRBJ1-6	TGTGCCAGCAGTCCCGTCCGACAGGGGGCTAGGGTTGATTCACCCCTCCACTTT	CASSPVRQGARVDSPLHF
NA	TRBD1	TRBV27	TRBJ2-3	TGTGCCAGCAGCCTTAACAGGGGTGATACGCAGTATTTT	CASSLNRGDTQYF
NA	NA	TRBV19	TRBJ1-5	TGTGCCAGTAGTATCGGTGGGGGGGTTATAGGCAATCAGCCCCAGCATTTT	CASSIGGGVIGNQPQHF
NA	TRBD2	TRBV5-5	TRBJ2-3	TGTGCCAGCAGCTTGGAGGGACTAGCGGGAGGCTCAGATACGCAGTATTTT	CASSLEGLAGGSDTQYF
NA	NA	TRBV6-5	TRBJ2-7	TGTGCCAGCAGTTACCCCACACTCCAGGGGAACTACGAGCAGTACTTC	CASSYPTLQGNYEQYF
once	NA	TRBV11-2	TRBJ2-1	TGTGCCAGCAGCTTAGGGAGAGGCGATCCCCACAATGAGCAGTTCTTC	CASSLGRGDPHNEQFF
NA	TRBD1	TRBV14	TRBJ2-3	TGTGCCAGCAGCCTACAGGGGCACCCAGATACGCAGTATTTT	CASSLQGHPDTQYF
NA	NA	TRBV5-6	TRBJ1-6	TGTGCCAGCAGCTTTGGCAGGGCTAATTCACCCCTCCACTTT	CASSFGRANSPLHF
NA	TRBD1	TRBV29-1	TRBJ2-3	TGCAGCGTTGAGAGGGACAGGGCTCCAGATACGCAGTATTTT	CSVERDRAPDTQYF
NA	TRBD2	TRBV6-1	TRBJ2-7	TGTGCCAGCAGGCAAAGGGGGACTAGCGGTAACGAGCAGTACTTC	CASRQRGTSGNEQYF
NA	TRBD1	TRBV5-1	TRBJ1-4	TGCGCCAGCAGCTCCGGACAGGGAGCAACTAATGAAAAACTGTTTTTT	CASSSGQGATNEKLFF
NA	NA	TRBV4-3	TRBJ2-3	TGCGCCAGCAGCCTAACAGAGGGCCAGCACACTAGCACAGATACGCAGTATTTT	CASSLTEGQHTSTDTQYF
NA	TRBD1	TRBV15	TRBJ2-5	TGTGCCACCAGCACTCCGCCCCGCGGACAGGGGTCAGAGACCCAGTACTTC	CATSTPPRGQGSETQYF